This T cell receptor beta chain comes out of a study of technical replicates of blood from a handful of donors. Libraries were prepared by immunoSEQ multiplex PCR; TCRdb keeps only in-frame clonotypes and omits some of them. There are under 45,000 clones in the sample; around 97% occur only once, and around 0.35% lies in the top ten. The CDR3 length is 15 residues. V lost 1 base to trimming and J lost 4 bases, with 13 bases between them. Germline CDR1 reads MGHRA; CDR2 reads YSYEKL. The TCR comes from a human donor in good health. Sequenced material: T cells isolated from PBMCs. The chain couples TRBV4-1 to TRBJ1-1; D not certain. This CDR3 reads CASSQAVTVSTEAFF. DNA of the CDR3: TGCGCCAGCAGCCAAGCAGTCACAGTTTCCACTGAAGCTTTCTTT.